The rows below give T cell receptor beta chains drawn from one sample of a study of cytomegalovirus exposure and HLA in healthy donors. This table comes from immunoSEQ multiplex PCR, and its TCRdb copy is limited to in-frame clones, with some not included. The data contain tens of thousands of clones, 85% to 95% of them singletons. Specimen: PBMCs. The receptor source for this set is a woman aged 18 to 35 in good health and CMV-seropositive. CDR3s include the opening cysteine and the closing phenylalanine or tryptophan. Clone size appears in some rows only: once, few, many, or a class for an expanded clone.

abundance: .
v_gene: TRBV18
CDR3aa: CASSPRGGPDTEAFF

abundance: .
v_gene: TRBV6-5
CDR3aa: CASSYSLGRGPDTQYF

abundance: .
v_gene: TRBV27
CDR3aa: CASRWGQVVSPLHF

abundance: .
v_gene: TRBV9
CDR3aa: CASSDGGGVSSGNTIYF

abundance: once
v_gene: TRBV6-5
CDR3aa: CASSYSTWTPYEQYF

abundance: .
v_gene: TRBV9
CDR3aa: CASSVDAGETYNEQFF

abundance: .
v_gene: TRBV6-5
CDR3aa: CASSRTGKNTEAFF

abundance: .
v_gene: TRBV28
CDR3aa: CASSPFAGNNEQFF

abundance: .
v_gene: TRBV7-9
CDR3aa: CASSAETGGLGQPQHF

abundance: .
v_gene: TRBV30
CDR3aa: CAWKGQANTEAFF